This T cell receptor beta chain was identified in a study of blood T cell repertoires in COVID-19. Deletions cut 10 bases from V and 2 bases from J, with 14 bases between. Germline V gives CDR1 SNHLY, CDR2 FYNNEI. The CDR3 covers 13 residues. Produced via immunoSEQ multiplex PCR; TCRdb's table is partial and in-frame only. The table lists approximately 400,000 clones, about 87% of them singletons. The rearrangement links TRBV2 to TRBJ2-5; the D gene is possibly TRBD1 (6 bases). The sequence derives from a woman in her forties or fifties with COVID-19, enrolled during active disease. The sample was peripheral blood. The CDR3 protein is CATHRGQQETQYF. CDR3 bases: TGTGCCACCCACCGAGGACAGCAAGAGACCCAGTACTTC.